Below, 6 T cell receptor beta chains from the same sample are listed, as sequenced in a study of blood T cell repertoires in COVID-19. This table comes from immunoSEQ multiplex PCR, and its TCRdb copy is limited to in-frame clones, with some not included. This table has under 200,000 clones, approximately 90% appearing once. Sequencing used peripheral blood. These receptors all come from a man in his forties with active or convalescent COVID-19.

This clone occurred a few times. CDR3 sequence reads: CASSPRGGESYTGELFF. The CDR3 DNA is TGTGCCAGCAGTCCCCGCGGGGGCGAAAGCTACACCGGGGAGCTGTTTTTT. J is TRBJ2-2 and V is TRBV2; the D gene is possibly TRBD2 (7 bases). Trimming left V 5 bases short and J 3 bases short, with 19 bases between. CDR3 length: 17 amino acids. Germline V gene lookup returns CDR1 SNHLY and CDR2 FYNNEI.

The chain links TRBV19 to TRBJ1-1; D is perhaps TRBD1 (5 bases). Germline V lookup: CDR1 LNHDA, CDR2 SQIVND (reference sequence). V was clipped by 3 bases and J by 2 bases, with 10 bases between them. The CDR3 extends over 14 amino acids. The CDR3 region is CASSIDSYNTEAFF. DNA of the CDR3: TGTGCCAGTAGTATCGACAGCTACAACACTGAAGCTTTCTTT.

V and J are TRBV6-5 and TRBJ1-6; 8 nucleotides align to TRBD1. Germline lookup yields CDR1 MNHEY and CDR2 SVGAGI. This CDR3 has 14 amino acids. V lost 6 bases and J lost 9; bases outside the gene matches: 7. As DNA, the CDR3 is TGTGCCAGCAGAAAGGACAGGGCAACTTCACCCCTCCACTTT. Translated, it gives CASRKDRATSPLHF.

This clone turned up a few times. The chain couples TRBV27 to TRBJ1-3, with D uncertain. V gave up 10 bases and J gave up 2 bases, with 9 bases separating them. The CDR3 consists of 12 residues. Germline CDR1 is MNHEY and CDR2 is SMNVEV (reference sequence). The CDR3 protein is CATPKPGNTIYF. Written as DNA, the CDR3 is TGTGCCACCCCTAAGCCTGGAAACACCATATATTTT.

This chain links TRBV4-1 with TRBJ1-6, with D unresolved. Trimming shortened V by 0 bases and J by 4 bases, and 10 bases separated the two germline ends. Germline V gene data show CDR1 as MGHRA and CDR2 as YSYEKL. This CDR3 region has 16 residues. Here the CDR3 reads CASSQEATAYNSPLHF. CDR3 DNA: TGCGCCAGCAGCCAAGAAGCTACAGCTTATAATTCACCCCTCCACTTT.

J is TRBJ1-5 and V is TRBV29-1; D may be TRBD1 (5 bases). The CDR3 is 14 amino acids. Trimming cost V 5 bases and J 4 bases, with 15 bases left between them. Germline V gene data show CDR1 as SQVTM and CDR2 as ANQGSEA. The DNA of the CDR3 is TGCAGCGTTAGGGTCGGGGGGTCAAATCAGCCCCAGCATTTT. Residues: CSVRVGGSNQPQHF. The entire variable domain, with the rest obtained from reference TRBV29-1 and TRBJ1-5, is as follows: SAVISQKPSRDICQRGTSLTIQCQVDSQVTMMFWYRQQPGQSLTLIATANQGSEATYESGFVIDKFPISRPNLTFSTLTVSNMSPEDSSIYLCSVRVGGSNQPQHFGDGTRLSIL.